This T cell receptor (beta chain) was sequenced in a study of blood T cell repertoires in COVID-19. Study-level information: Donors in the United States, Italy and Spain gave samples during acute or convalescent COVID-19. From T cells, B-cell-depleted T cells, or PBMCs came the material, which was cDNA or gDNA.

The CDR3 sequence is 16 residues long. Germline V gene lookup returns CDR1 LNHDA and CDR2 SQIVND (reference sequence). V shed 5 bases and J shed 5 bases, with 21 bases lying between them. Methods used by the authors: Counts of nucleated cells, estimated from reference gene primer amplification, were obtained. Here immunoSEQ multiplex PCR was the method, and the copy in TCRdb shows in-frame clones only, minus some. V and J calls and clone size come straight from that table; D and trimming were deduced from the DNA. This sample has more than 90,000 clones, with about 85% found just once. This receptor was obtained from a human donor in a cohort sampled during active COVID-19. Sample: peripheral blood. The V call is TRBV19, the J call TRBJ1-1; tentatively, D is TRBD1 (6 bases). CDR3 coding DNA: TGTGCCAGTAGTCCCCTAAGCGCGGGGGGCCGAACTGAAGCTTTCTTT. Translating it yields CASSPLSAGGRTEAFF.